These 9 T cell receptor beta chains were all obtained from the same sample, sequenced in a study of blood T cell repertoires in COVID-19. Clones were read by immunoSEQ multiplex PCR, and TCRdb kept only the in-frame ones, dropping some. The table has roughly 75,000 clones, more than 85% seen once; the top ten hold just under 0.6%. The specimen sequenced was peripheral blood. These receptors originate from a man between 60 and 75 years old with acute or convalescent COVID-19.

The chain employs TRBV5-1 and TRBJ2-1; D perhaps matches TRBD2 (6 bases). The germline gives CDR1 SGHRS, CDR2 YFSETQ. Trimming left V 2 bases short and J 2 bases short, with 17 bases between. CDR3 length: 17 residues. The CDR3 DNA is TGCGCCAGCAGCTTCAAGCGAGCGGGTACCACCTACAATGAGCAGTTCTTC. The encoded protein is CASSFKRAGTTYNEQFF.

Comment on this clone: This specimen includes other DNA sequences encoding the same CDR3. This chain connects TRBV25-1 to TRBJ2-1; D gene ambiguous. The CDR3 is made up of 18 amino acids. V gave up 1 base and J gave up 2 bases, with 18 bases separating them. The germline gives CDR1 MGHDK, CDR2 SYGVNS. The CDR3 DNA is TGTGCCAGCAGTGAATGTCCGAGAGAAGCAAGCCCCTACAATGAGCAGTTCTTC. Protein product: CASSECPREASPYNEQFF.

The gene calls are TRBV4-1 and TRBJ1-5; D gene uncertain. Germline V CDR1 and CDR2: MGHRA, YSYEKL. V shed 2 bases and J shed 0 bases, with 14 bases lying between them. This CDR3 region has 17 residues. In nucleotides, the CDR3 is TGCGCCAGCAGCCAAACCGGAGGCACGGCTAGCAATCAGCCCCAGCATTTT. Encoded protein: CASSQTGGTASNQPQHF.

The chain joins TRBV6-5 to TRBJ2-1; 7 bases agree with TRBD2. The V and J ends lost 4 bases and 3 bases, in that order; junction bases with no gene match: 0. This CDR3 has 13 amino acids. Germline CDR1 is MNHEY and CDR2 is SVGAGI. The CDR3 DNA follows: TGTGCCAGCAGTTGGACTAGCTACAATGAGCAGTTCTTC. This translates into CASSWTSYNEQFF.

This chain links TRBV7-3 with TRBJ2-7, with 7 bases matching TRBD2. Germline CDR1 SGHTA, CDR2 FQGTGA. The CDR3 totals 15 residues. V lost 6 bases and J lost 0; bases outside the gene matches: 8. Written as DNA, the CDR3 is TGTGCCAGCAGTCTGATGGGGACTACCTCCTACGAGCAGTACTTC. Its translation is CASSLMGTTSYEQYF. Full variable domain (missing parts from reference TRBV7-3 and TRBJ2-7): GAGVSQTPSNKVTEKGKYVELRCDPISGHTALYWYRQSLGQGPEFLIYFQGTGAADDSGLPNDRFFAVRPEGSVSTLKIQRTERGDSAVYLCASSLMGTTSYEQYFGPGTRLTVT.

The chain employs TRBV4-2 and TRBJ2-1, with 7 bases identical to TRBD1. This CDR3 spans 12 amino acids. V lost 4 bases to trimming and J lost 8 bases; unmatched junction nucleotides: 2. The V gene's germline CDR1 is LGHNA and CDR2 YNFKEQ. CDR3 region: CASSPQGDEQFF. The CDR3 region has the DNA TGTGCCAGCAGCCCTCAGGGGGATGAGCAGTTCTTC.

V and J are TRBV11-2 and TRBJ2-7; D possibly corresponds to TRBD1 (6 bases). This CDR3 spans 15 amino acids. V was shortened by 0 bases and J by 1 base, with 10 bases between the two germline ends. Germline V gives CDR1 SGHAT, CDR2 FQNNGV. For the CDR3, the DNA is TGTGCCAGCAGCTTAGATCCAGGGGCGTCCTACGAGCAGTACTTC. As protein: CASSLDPGASYEQYF. Based on the CDR3 plus reference TRBV11-2 and TRBJ2-7, the full variable domain is EAGVAQSPRYKIIEKRQSVAFWCNPISGHATLYWYQQILGQGPKLLIQFQNNGVVDDSQLPKDRFSAERLKGVDSTLKIQPAKLEDSAVYLCASSLDPGASYEQYFGPGTRLTVT.

The chain has TRBV27 and TRBJ2-2, with 7 bases identical to TRBD1. CDR1 is MNHEY, CDR2 SMNVEV, per germline (reference sequence). This CDR3 spans 15 amino acids. The ends lost 9 bases at V and 5 bases at J; junction bases unmatched: 12. The DNA of the CDR3 is TGTGCCAGTCTAACTCGACAGGGAGAAACCGGGGAGCTGTTTTTT. It yields the protein CASLTRQGETGELFF.

The chain links TRBV11-1 to TRBJ2-7; 11 nucleotides align to TRBD2. The germline V gene has CDR1 SGHAT and CDR2 FQDESV (reference sequence). CDR3 length: 16 amino acids. The trim removed 5 bases at V and 2 bases at J, leaving 8 bases unmatched. CDR3 bases: TGTGCCAGCAGCCCGGGACTAGCGGATAAAACCTACGAGCAGTACTTC. Residues: CASSPGLADKTYEQYF.